This passage covers 23 T cell receptor beta chains from one sample sequenced in a study of memory CD4+ T cells and cytomegalovirus serostatus. The sort gate was single viable CD3+CD4+CD8-CD45RO+ cells for memory CD4+ T cells. Here immunoSEQ multiplex PCR was the method, and the copy in TCRdb shows in-frame clones only, minus some. In the table there are 50,000 to 60,000 clones, about four fifths of which are singletons. The material sequenced was memory CD4+ T cells from blood. The receptors originated from an adult in good health and CMV-seronegative.

The chain is built from TRBV5-4 and TRBJ2-2; 7 positions match TRBD2. The ends lost 3 bases at V and 5 bases at J; junction bases unmatched: 7. Germline CDR1 and CDR2: SGHNT and YYREEE (reference sequence). The CDR3 spans 15 residues. CDR3 coding DNA: TGTGCCAGCAGCTCCTTAGCGGGTGGTACCGGGGAGCTGTTTTTT. This gives the protein CASSSLAGGTGELFF.

V usage is TRBV5-6 and J usage is TRBJ2-7; TRBD1 agrees at 9 bases. Trimming took 4 bases from V and 2 from J; bases not matched to a gene: 7. Germline CDR1 SGHDT, CDR2 YYEEEE. The CDR3 runs to 15 residues. CDR3: CASSPNRQGAYEQYF. The CDR3 DNA sequence: TGTGCCAGCAGCCCGAACCGACAGGGGGCCTACGAGCAGTACTTC. The full variable domain, in which reference TRBV5-6 and TRBJ2-7 provide the parts outside the CDR3, is DAGVTQSPTHLIKTRGQQVTLRCSPKSGHDTVSWYQQALGQGPQFIFQYYEEEERQRGNFPDRFSGHQFPNYSSELNVNALLLGDSALYLCASSPNRQGAYEQYFGPGTRLTVT.

The rearrangement joins TRBV11-2 to TRBJ2-2, with 14 bases matching TRBD2. The germline V gene encodes CDR1 SGHAT and CDR2 FQNNGV. This CDR3 region has 19 residues. V shed 1 base, J shed 2 bases, and the junction held 6 bases outside the gene matches. CDR3 bases: TGTGCCAGCAGCTTAGGACTAGCGGGGGGGATTAGAAACACCGGGGAGCTGTTTTTT. Protein: CASSLGLAGGIRNTGELFF. The full variable domain, its missing parts supplied by reference TRBV11-2 and TRBJ2-2, is EAGVAQSPRYKIIEKRQSVAFWCNPISGHATLYWYQQILGQGPKLLIQFQNNGVVDDSQLPKDRFSAERLKGVDSTLKIQPAKLEDSAVYLCASSLGLAGGIRNTGELFFGEGSRLTVL.

This chain joins TRBV12-5 and TRBJ1-2; 7 bases are a match to TRBD1. This CDR3 region has 19 residues. Losses at the gene ends were 0 bases for V and 7 bases for J; bases not matched to a gene: 20. Germline CDR1 reads LGHNT; CDR2 reads FRNRAP. Here the CDR3 DNA reads TGTGCTAGTGGTTTGGTAGCCTCGGGACAGTCCCCGAGTAGGAGTGGCTACACCTTC. Translated: CASGLVASGQSPSRSGYTF.

The rearrangement uses TRBV2 and TRBJ2-4; 8 bases line up with TRBD2. CDR3 length equals 13 residues. The V gene's germline CDR1 is SNHLY and CDR2 FYNNEI. J gave up 3 bases and V 11 bases, and 6 bases lay outside the gene matches. CDR3 sequence: CAVRGDGKNIQYF. The DNA for the CDR3 is TGTGCCGTGCGGGGGGACGGCAAAAACATTCAGTACTTC.

The chain uses TRBV6-5 and TRBJ1-2; no firm D call. V lost 0 bases and J lost 8, with 19 bases in between. CDR3 length equals 16 residues. Per germline, CDR1 MNHEY and CDR2 SVGAGI. The CDR3 loop is CASSYSISDRGVGYTF. The CDR3 nucleotides are TGTGCCAGCAGTTACTCGATTAGCGATCGAGGAGTGGGCTACACCTTC.

The chain is built from TRBV9 and TRBJ2-7, with a possible D match to TRBD1 (6 bases). Trimming removed 2 bases at V and 7 bases at J, with 16 bases between. CDR1 and CDR2 from the germline V gene are SGDLS and YYNGEE. The CDR3 runs 14 residues. DNA of the CDR3: TGTGCCAGCAGCGTGGGGGCATCCCCGGAGGAGCAGTACTTC. Its protein is CASSVGASPEEQYF.

This chain connects TRBV7-2 to TRBJ1-5; 9 bases agree with TRBD1. The CDR3 loop spans 14 amino acids. Trimming cost V 2 bases and J 7 bases; bases outside gene matches: 3. The V gene's germline CDR1 is SGHTA and CDR2 FQGNSA. In nucleotides, the CDR3 is TGTGCCAGCAGCTTAAGGGGACAGGGCCAGCCCCAGCATTTT. As protein: CASSLRGQGQPQHF.

This chain connects TRBV11-2 to TRBJ1-6; D is unclear. Germline V lookup: CDR1 SGHAT, CDR2 FQNNGV. There are 15 residues in the CDR3. Trimming shortened V by 0 bases and J by 9 bases, and 12 bases separated the two germline ends. DNA of the CDR3: TGTGCCAGCAGCTTAGATCCAGGCTCGGTTTCACCCCTCCACTTT. Protein: CASSLDPGSVSPLHF.

The chain recombines TRBV4-1 with TRBJ1-1; D gene ambiguous. The CDR3 extends over 14 amino acids. V was clipped by 0 bases and J by 3 bases, with 8 bases between them. CDR1 and CDR2 (germline): MGHRA, YSYEKL. The CDR3 loop is CASSQDRGYTEAFF. For the CDR3, the DNA is TGCGCCAGCAGCCAAGATAGAGGGTACACTGAAGCTTTCTTT.

The chain links TRBV30 to TRBJ1-2; D is uncertain. Germline values: CDR1 GTSNPN, CDR2 SVGIG (reference sequence). V was pared by 3 bases and J by 1 base, with 12 bases between. This CDR3 is built from 14 residues. CDR3 region: CAWRGLGVNYGYTF. The CDR3 region has the DNA TGTGCCTGGAGGGGATTAGGAGTTAACTATGGCTACACCTTC.

V usage is TRBV7-2 and J usage is TRBJ1-2, with D unresolved. The CDR3 length is 13 residues. Trimming shortened V by 1 base and J by 12 bases, and 15 bases separated the two germline ends. Germline CDR1 SGHTA, CDR2 FQGNSA. The CDR3 loop reads CASSLGVVRTDTF. DNA of the CDR3: TGTGCCAGCAGCTTAGGGGTCGTAAGGACCGACACCTTC. The entire variable domain, with the rest obtained from reference TRBV7-2 and TRBJ1-2, is as follows: GAGVSQSPSNKVTEKGKDVELRCDPISGHTALYWYRQSLGQGLEFLIYFQGNSAPDKSGLPSDRFSAERTGGSVSTLTIQRTQQEDSAVYLCASSLGVVRTDTFGSGTRLTVV.

This chain connects TRBV12-5 to TRBJ1-2; D might be TRBD1 (5 bases). Germline V lookup: CDR1 LGHNT, CDR2 FRNRAP. CDR3 length: 15 residues. Trimming left V 0 bases short and J 8 bases short, with 16 bases between. The CDR3 DNA follows: TGTGCTAGTGGTTTGGTACGGGGGACGCAGGACGGCTACACCTTC. Amino acid sequence: CASGLVRGTQDGYTF.

The V gene is TRBV5-8, the J gene TRBJ2-2, with 12 bases that match TRBD2. The CDR3 runs 19 residues. Germline trimming cut 0 bases from V and 0 bases from J; bases unmatched to any gene: 6. Germline V CDR1 and CDR2: SGHTS, YDEGEE. The CDR3 DNA is TGTGCCAGCAGCTTGGGACTAGCGGGGGTCTTCGCGAACACCGGGGAGCTGTTTTTT. It yields the protein CASSLGLAGVFANTGELFF.

The CDR3 loop reads CASSDGTGGKLFF. CDR3 nucleotide sequence: TGCGCCAGCAGCGATGGGACCGGCGGAAAACTGTTTTTT. This chain joins TRBV5-1 and TRBJ1-4, with D maybe TRBD1 (5 bases). CDR1 and CDR2 from the germline V gene are SGHRS and YFSETQ. This CDR3 is 13 amino acids long. The V and J ends lost 4 bases and 10 bases respectively, with 14 bases between them.

The rearrangement joins TRBV18 to TRBJ1-2; 9 bases are shared with TRBD1. CDR1 and CDR2 (germline): KGHSH, LQKENI. The V segment lost 3 bases and the J segment 7 bases; nucleotides outside the gene matches: 6. There are 14 residues in the CDR3. CDR3 DNA: TGTGCCAGCTCACCTAAGGGACAGGGTTTTGGCTACACCTTC. Its translation is CASSPKGQGFGYTF. Full variable domain (missing parts from reference TRBV18 and TRBJ1-2): NAGVMQNPRHLVRRRGQEARLRCSPMKGHSHVYWYRQLPEEGLKFMVYLQKENIIDESGMPKERFSAEFPKEGPSILRIQQVVRGDSAAYFCASSPKGQGFGYTFGSGTRLTVV.

The rearrangement uses TRBV19 and TRBJ2-6; TRBD2 might be the D (6 bases). Per the germline V gene, CDR1 is LNHDA and CDR2 is SQIVND (reference sequence). The CDR3 is made up of 16 amino acids. Deletions cut 2 bases from V and 1 base from J, with 9 bases between. CDR3 sequence (DNA): TGTGCCAGTAGTATAAGAGGAGGGTCTGGGGCCAACGTCCTGACTTTC. Translating it yields CASSIRGGSGANVLTF.

This chain uses TRBV5-4 with TRBJ1-5, with a tentative D call TRBD1 (6 bases). This CDR3 comprises 12 residues. V lost 8 bases to trimming and J lost 7 bases, with 13 bases between them. Germline lookup yields CDR1 SGHNT and CDR2 YYREEE (reference sequence). CDR3 protein: CASSIQGQPQHF. The CDR3 bases are TGTGCCAGTTCGATTCAGGGGCAGCCCCAGCATTTT.

The chain couples TRBV6-5 to TRBJ2-3; D is perhaps TRBD1 (6 bases). The V end lost 0 bases, the J end lost 2 bases, and 12 bases lay between the germline ends. There are 16 residues in the CDR3. Germline values: CDR1 MNHEY, CDR2 SVGAGI. CDR3 bases: TGTGCCAGCAGTTACTCGAAGGGGGTCCCCACAGATACGCAGTATTTT. Protein: CASSYSKGVPTDTQYF.

The chain employs TRBV19 and TRBJ2-2; perhaps TRBD1 as D (6 bases). The CDR3 is 13 amino acids. The germline CDR1 and CDR2 sequences are LNHDA and SQIVND (reference sequence). V was shortened by 9 bases and J by 4 bases, with 12 bases between the two germline ends. This CDR3 reads CASRGLGTGELFF. The CDR3 DNA is TGTGCCAGCAGGGGTCTCGGCACCGGGGAGCTGTTTTTT. Full variable domain (missing parts from reference TRBV19 and TRBJ2-2): DGGITQSPKYLFRKEGQNVTLSCEQNLNHDAMYWYRQDPGQGLRLIYYSQIVNDFQKGDIAEGYSVSREKKESFPLTVTSAQKNPTAFYLCASRGLGTGELFFGEGSRLTVL.

The rearrangement links TRBV19 to TRBJ1-2; the D is unclear. CDR1 and CDR2 from the germline V gene are LNHDA and SQIVND (reference sequence). The CDR3 runs 13 residues. Trimming stripped 6 bases from V and 6 bases from J, with 14 bases between. CDR3 DNA sequence: TGTGCCAGTAGCCTGATCCCTCGGAATGGCTACACCTTC. This gives the protein CASSLIPRNGYTF.

The rearrangement joins TRBV6-6 to TRBJ1-5; 7 nucleotides align to TRBD1. Germline CDR1 is MNHNY and CDR2 is SVGAGI (reference sequence). The CDR3 consists of 12 residues. Germline trimming cut 4 bases from V and 11 bases from J; bases unmatched to any gene: 5. CDR3 sequence: CASSSGGSAQHF. The CDR3 DNA reads as TGTGCCAGCAGTTCAGGGGGTTCAGCCCAGCATTTT.

V usage is TRBV23-1 and J usage is TRBJ2-7; no definite D call. TRBV23-1 belongs to the ORF category, with a function that is uncertain. CDR3 size: 14 residues. Trimming took off 8 bases at V and 5 bases at J, with 19 bases between the two ends. The CDR3 nucleotides are TGCGCCAGCCGACACGGCCTTTATAAGGACGAGCAGTACTTC. This encodes CASRHGLYKDEQYF.